Presented here are 22 T cell receptor beta chains from one specimen sequenced in a study of T cells after yellow fever vaccination (dated by TCRdb to about 2019). The protocol used for the library was 5' RACE. These reads were obtained on an Illumina NovaSeq 6000. TCRdb took the public reads, trimmed them with fastp at Q25, ran MiXCR for clone calling and kept in-frame beta chains. CDR3 protein sequences are deduplicated, and each keeps its most common genes and DNA. For this sample the table gives around 260,000 distinct CDR3 sequences, of which roughly 5.2% were detected only once. About 3.5% of the sample belongs to the ten largest clones. This specimen's treatment or condition label, per the study, means: live attenuated yellow fever vaccine strain. The sequencing used CD4+ T cells sorted from PBMCs, collected on the day of the yellow fever booster vaccination. These receptors came from a man aged 18 to 35 who received the YFV17D yellow fever vaccine.

The rearrangement joins TRBV12-3 or TRBV12-4 to TRBJ1-3, with TRBD1 identical over 11 bases. The V and J ends lost 5 bases and 3 bases, in that order; junction bases with no gene match: 6. The CDR3 length is 16 residues. CDR3 amino acids: CASSRRDRGFGNTIYF. As DNA, the CDR3 is TGTGCCAGCAGTCGCCGGGACAGGGGGTTTGGAAACACCATATATTTT.

The CDR3 here is CASGFGTPNTEAFF. The CDR3 nucleotides read TGTGCTAGTGGTTTCGGGACACCGAACACTGAAGCTTTCTTT. V and J are TRBV12-5 and TRBJ1-1; D perhaps matches TRBD1 (6 bases). CDR3 length equals 14 residues. V lost 3 bases, J lost 1 base, and 9 bases lay in between. Germline V lookup: CDR1 LGHNT, CDR2 FRNRAP.

This clonotype was counted only a few times. The chain recombines TRBV20-1 with TRBJ2-5; D remains unclear. V lost 0 bases, J lost 2 bases, and 10 bases lay in between. Germline V gene data show CDR1 as DFQATT and CDR2 as SNEGSKA (reference sequence). The CDR3 length is 14 residues. The CDR3 nucleotides read TGCAGTGCTAGAGATCCCGGGTTGCAAGAGACCCAGTACTTC. This codes for CSARDPGLQETQYF.

This clonotype was recorded a few times. The chain is built from TRBV19 and TRBJ1-1, with unresolved D. With 3 bases removed from V and 1 base from J, the gap between germline ends came to 15 bases. There are 16 residues in the CDR3. In germline, CDR1 is LNHDA, CDR2 SQIVND (reference sequence). The chain's CDR3 is CASSIVLTYRNTEAFF. The CDR3 region has the DNA TGTGCCAGTAGTATTGTCCTGACATACAGGAACACTGAAGCTTTCTTT.

The V gene is TRBV5-4, the J gene TRBJ2-1; 10 bases fit TRBD2. The CDR3 totals 15 residues. Unmatched junction bases numbered 6, after V lost 2 bases and J lost 7 bases. CDR1 and CDR2 from the germline V gene are SGHNT and YYREEE (reference sequence). Here the CDR3 reads CASSFQRGGPNEQFF. The CDR3 DNA is TGTGCCAGCAGCTTCCAGCGGGGGGGCCCGAATGAGCAGTTCTTC.

This sequence joins TRBV23-1 and TRBJ2-7, with 8 bases matching TRBD1. TRBV23-1 is recorded as an ORF, its role being uncertain. The CDR3 runs to 17 residues. Trimming at V came to 4 bases and at J to 7 bases, leaving 18 bases not matched to a gene. The CDR3 DNA is TGCGCCAGCAGTCGGGAGAACCCGGACAGGGACTTTACGGAGCAGTACGTC. Its protein is CASSRENPDRDFTEQYV.

This clonotype was recorded at least ten times. V is TRBV6-6 and J is TRBJ1-3; D unresolved. CDR3 length: 13 residues. In germline, CDR1 is MNHNY, CDR2 SVGAGI (reference sequence). Trimming removed 7 bases from V and 1 base from J, with 8 bases in between. CDR3 in amino acids: CASIQQSGNTIYF. The CDR3 DNA reads TGTGCCAGCATCCAACAATCTGGAAACACCATATATTTT.

This clonotype has only a few counts. The gene calls are TRBV2 and TRBJ2-3, with TRBD1 matching 7 bases. From germline, CDR1 is SNHLY and CDR2 FYNNEI. There are 15 residues in the CDR3. J lost 6 bases, V lost 1 base, and 7 bases had no gene match. CDR3 residues: CASSEDRGYADTQYF. CDR3 bases: TGTGCCAGCAGTGAAGACAGGGGATACGCTGATACGCAGTATTTT. The complete variable domain, with remaining parts taken from reference TRBV2 and TRBJ2-3, reads EPEVTQTPSHQVTQMGQEVILRCVPISNHLYFYWYRQILGQKVEFLVSFYNNEISEKSEIFDDQFSVERPDGSNFTLKIRSTKLEDSAMYFCASSEDRGYADTQYFGPGTRLTVL.

This clonotype occurred many times. The rearrangement joins TRBV7-2 to TRBJ2-7; either TRBD1 or TRBD2 may supply D (5 bases each). The V and J ends lost 1 base and 2 bases respectively, with 9 bases between them. The CDR3 runs to 14 residues. The germline gives CDR1 SGHTA, CDR2 FQGNSA. The CDR3 loop reads CASSLGPGPYEQYV. In DNA form, the CDR3 reads TGTGCCAGCAGCTTAGGTCCGGGGCCCTACGAGCAGTACGTC.

This chain connects TRBV28 to TRBJ1-6; D gene unclear. Per the germline V gene, CDR1 is MDHEN and CDR2 is SYDVKM. CDR3 length equals 14 residues. The V gene lost 3 bases and the J gene lost 7 bases, with 10 bases spanning the gap. CDR3 sequence reads: CASSLTGGNSPLHF. CDR3 bases: TGTGCCAGCAGTTTGACGGGCGGGAATTCACCCCTCCACTTT.

Only a few counts were recorded for this clonotype. The chain carries TRBV12-3 or TRBV12-4 and TRBJ2-2; D is ambiguous. Trimming removed 6 bases at V and 5 bases at J, with 16 bases between. The CDR3 spans 15 residues. This CDR3 reads CASRVEGPRTGELFF. CDR3 nucleotides: TGTGCCAGCAGGGTGGAAGGCCCGAGAACCGGGGAGCTGTTTTTT.

This clonotype was seen ten or more times. The chain uses TRBV4-3 and TRBJ2-1, with D perhaps TRBD1 or TRBD2 (5 bases each). Germline assignment: CDR1 LGHNA and CDR2 YSLEER. V was pared by 1 base and J by 8 bases, with 18 bases between. CDR3 length: 16 residues. The CDR3 loop is CASSQGLGTRAYEQFF. In nucleotides, the CDR3 is TGCGCCAGCAGCCAAGGGTTGGGGACCAGGGCGTATGAGCAGTTCTTC.

The table lists this clonotype with a few counts. The chain couples TRBV5-1 to TRBJ2-1; D remains unclear. Germline assignment: CDR1 SGHRS and CDR2 YFSETQ. Trimming pared 0 bases from V and 7 bases from J, leaving 8 bases between. CDR3 length equals 13 residues. The CDR3 protein is CASSLDYLNEQFF. The CDR3 nucleotides read TGCGCCAGCAGCTTGGATTACCTGAATGAGCAGTTCTTC.

This clonotype has just a few counts. The chain combines TRBV5-1 with TRBJ1-2; weak D call: TRBD1 (6 bases). Trimming took 0 bases from V and 4 from J, leaving 10 bases between them. The germline gives CDR1 SGHRS, CDR2 YFSETQ. There are 14 residues in the CDR3. CDR3 residues: CASSLDRASYGYTF. In DNA, the CDR3 is TGCGCCAGCAGCTTGGACAGGGCTTCCTATGGCTACACCTTC.

This clonotype was seen at least ten times. The chain uses TRBV7-2 and TRBJ2-3; 7 nucleotides match TRBD1. J gave up 4 bases and V 6 bases, and 7 bases lay outside the gene matches. This CDR3 is built from 14 residues. Germline lookup yields CDR1 SGHTA and CDR2 FQGNSA. CDR3: CASSKDRAADTQYF. In DNA, the CDR3 is TGTGCCAGCAGTAAAGACAGGGCTGCAGATACGCAGTATTTT.

In this sample, this clonotype turned up many times. The chain employs TRBV6-2 or TRBV6-3 and TRBJ2-1, with TRBD1 matching 7 bases. The CDR3 is made up of 16 amino acids. Germline-derived CDR1 and CDR2 are MNHEY and SVGEGT. V lost 7 bases and J lost 7; bases outside the gene matches: 16. CDR3 sequence: CASTPNLGGAVNEQFF. The CDR3 nucleotides read TGTGCCAGCACCCCGAATTTAGGGGGCGCTGTGAATGAGCAGTTCTTC.

The table lists this clonotype with many counts. The chain links TRBV7-9 to TRBJ1-3; a possible D gene is TRBD1 (5 bases). Per germline, CDR1 SEHNR and CDR2 FQNEAQ (reference sequence). CDR3 length: 16 residues. Trimming removed 1 base at V and 0 bases at J, with 10 bases between. The CDR3 loop is CASSLGGALSGNTIYF. The DNA of the CDR3 is TGTGCCAGCAGCTTAGGGGGCGCTCTCTCTGGAAACACCATATATTTT.

This clonotype has just a few counts. J is TRBJ2-1 and V is TRBV4-2, with TRBD2 as a possible D gene (5 bases). The V end was cut by 4 bases, the J end by 9 bases, with 10 bases between. The germline V gene has CDR1 LGHNA and CDR2 YNFKEQ. The CDR3 runs 12 residues. For the CDR3, the DNA is TGTGCCAGCAGCCCTGGAGGTGGTGAGCAGTTCTTC. Translating gives CASSPGGGEQFF.

This clonotype was detected only a few times. The rearrangement uses TRBV20-1 and TRBJ1-3, with 8 bases aligning to TRBD1. Germline V gene data show CDR1 as DFQATT and CDR2 as SNEGSKA (reference sequence). J gave up 0 bases and V 4 bases, and 8 bases lay outside the gene matches. The CDR3 sequence is 16 residues long. The CDR3 sequence: CSATPRDRNSGNTIYF. As DNA, the CDR3 is TGCAGTGCTACTCCGCGGGACAGGAACTCTGGAAACACCATATATTTT.

The CDR3 loop reads CASSQGLRGGSNQPQHF. The CDR3 region has the DNA TGCGCCAGCAGCCAAGGTTTGCGAGGGGGGAGCAATCAGCCCCAGCATTTT. This chain uses TRBV4-1 with TRBJ1-5, with D perhaps TRBD1 (6 bases). Trimming pared 1 base from V and 1 base from J, leaving 14 bases between. Germline CDR1 MGHRA, CDR2 YSYEKL. The CDR3 is 17 amino acids.

This clonotype was found a few times. The V and J genes are TRBV28 and TRBJ2-1, with D tentatively TRBD1 (6 bases). Trimming left V 5 bases short and J 2 bases short, with 19 bases between. Germline V CDR1 and CDR2: MDHEN, SYDVKM. This CDR3 has 17 residues. CDR3 in DNA: TGTGCCAGCAGTACCCGACAGGCTGGGGCGGCCTACAATGAGCAGTTCTTC. It codes for CASSTRQAGAAYNEQFF.

This clonotype came up many times. The chain links TRBV4-1 to TRBJ2-2, with 8 bases aligning to TRBD1. V lost 8 bases and J lost 1; bases outside the gene matches: 12. Germline V gives CDR1 MGHRA, CDR2 YSYEKL. CDR3 length: 17 residues. CDR3 DNA sequence: TGCGCCAGCGGGCGAACCCGGGGGACAGGGAACACCGGGGAGCTGTTTTTT. Encoded protein: CASGRTRGTGNTGELFF.